This paragraph covers one T cell receptor beta chain sequence. Its antigen is unknown. Researchers ran the PCR with 60 Vbeta and 13 Jbeta primers. Some clones are missing from TCRdb's copy, which holds only in-frame ones; the method was immunoSEQ multiplex PCR. Of just over 150,000 clones in the sample, roughly 79% were seen once. The source of the sample is a study of cytomegalovirus exposure and HLA in healthy donors. Study-wide findings and caveats: The authors listed some 150 TCR beta chains as cytomegalovirus-associated. Most sequenced TCRs were rare (though some public TCRs occurred in many donors).

The V gene lost 8 bases and the J gene lost 6 bases, with 11 bases spanning the gap. The CDR3 covers 11 residues. The germline V gene encodes CDR1 MNHNS and CDR2 SASEGT. The material sequenced was PBMCs. This sequence was found in a woman in her 50s in good health and CMV-seropositive. V is TRBV6-1 and J is TRBJ2-7; D gene ambiguous. This CDR3 reads CASYTGFEQYF. In DNA, the CDR3 is TGTGCCAGCTACACCGGGTTCGAGCAGTACTTC.